This passage covers 5 T cell receptor beta chains from one sample sequenced in a study of blood T cell repertoires in COVID-19. The data were produced by immunoSEQ multiplex PCR, yet TCRdb's version contains in-frame clones alone and is incomplete. The data contain 180,000 or so clones, more than 70% of them singletons. The sample comprised PBMCs or T cells enriched from blood (not recorded which). Every receptor here comes from a woman between 45 and 60 years old in a cohort exposed to, infected with or recovered from COVID-19 (not recorded which).

The rearrangement uses TRBV7-2 and TRBJ1-3, with a possible D match to TRBD1 (6 bases). The CDR3 loop spans 16 amino acids. Trimming pared 1 base from V and 4 bases from J, leaving 14 bases between. CDR1 and CDR2 from the germline V gene are SGHTA and FQGNSA. DNA for the CDR3: TGTGCCAGCAGCTTAGAGACGACAGGCCGGGGAAACACCATATATTTT. Amino acid sequence: CASSLETTGRGNTIYF.

This clone was detected a few times. This chain joins TRBV7-2 and TRBJ1-1, with TRBD1 identical over 9 bases. The CDR3 consists of 15 residues. After removal of 1 base from V and 3 bases from J, the junction contained 3 bases not matched to a gene. CDR1 and CDR2 from the germline V gene are SGHTA and FQGNSA. CDR3 nucleotides: TGTGCCAGCAGCTTAGATGACAGGGGGTACACTGAAGCTTTCTTT. This gives the protein CASSLDDRGYTEAFF.

This clone was recorded a few times. The genes are TRBV28 and TRBJ1-1; D is possibly TRBD1 (6 bases). The CDR3 totals 12 residues. Trimming left V 6 bases short and J 7 bases short, with 12 bases between. Germline V gene sequence: CDR1 MDHEN, CDR2 SYDVKM. In DNA form, the CDR3 reads TGTGCCAGCAGGCCACAGGGAGTTGAAGCTTTCTTT. Protein product: CASRPQGVEAFF. The full variable domain, completed using reference TRBV28 and TRBJ1-1, is DVKVTQSSRYLVKRTGEKVFLECVQDMDHENMFWYRQDPGLGLRLIYFSYDVKMKEKGDIPEGYSVSREKKERFSLILESASTNQTSMYLCASRPQGVEAFFGQGTRLTVV.

The chain couples TRBV15 to TRBJ2-3; TRBD1 agrees at 8 bases. The length of the CDR3 is 14 residues. Unmatched junction bases numbered 6, after V lost 3 bases and J lost 7 bases. Germline CDR1 LNHNV, CDR2 YYDKDF (reference sequence). This CDR3 is CATSRPGDRYTQYF. The CDR3 coding sequence is TGTGCCACCAGCAGGCCAGGGGACAGGTATACGCAGTATTTT.

In DNA form, the CDR3 reads TGTGCCAGCAGCTCCGTACTAGCGCCCACCGGGGAGCTGTTTTTT. It codes for CASSSVLAPTGELFF. This rearrangement joins TRBV7-2 to TRBJ2-2; 7 nucleotides agree with TRBD2. The germline V gene has CDR1 SGHTA and CDR2 FQGNSA. With 4 bases clipped from V and 4 bases from J, the junction kept 6 bases outside the gene matches. The CDR3 is made up of 15 amino acids.